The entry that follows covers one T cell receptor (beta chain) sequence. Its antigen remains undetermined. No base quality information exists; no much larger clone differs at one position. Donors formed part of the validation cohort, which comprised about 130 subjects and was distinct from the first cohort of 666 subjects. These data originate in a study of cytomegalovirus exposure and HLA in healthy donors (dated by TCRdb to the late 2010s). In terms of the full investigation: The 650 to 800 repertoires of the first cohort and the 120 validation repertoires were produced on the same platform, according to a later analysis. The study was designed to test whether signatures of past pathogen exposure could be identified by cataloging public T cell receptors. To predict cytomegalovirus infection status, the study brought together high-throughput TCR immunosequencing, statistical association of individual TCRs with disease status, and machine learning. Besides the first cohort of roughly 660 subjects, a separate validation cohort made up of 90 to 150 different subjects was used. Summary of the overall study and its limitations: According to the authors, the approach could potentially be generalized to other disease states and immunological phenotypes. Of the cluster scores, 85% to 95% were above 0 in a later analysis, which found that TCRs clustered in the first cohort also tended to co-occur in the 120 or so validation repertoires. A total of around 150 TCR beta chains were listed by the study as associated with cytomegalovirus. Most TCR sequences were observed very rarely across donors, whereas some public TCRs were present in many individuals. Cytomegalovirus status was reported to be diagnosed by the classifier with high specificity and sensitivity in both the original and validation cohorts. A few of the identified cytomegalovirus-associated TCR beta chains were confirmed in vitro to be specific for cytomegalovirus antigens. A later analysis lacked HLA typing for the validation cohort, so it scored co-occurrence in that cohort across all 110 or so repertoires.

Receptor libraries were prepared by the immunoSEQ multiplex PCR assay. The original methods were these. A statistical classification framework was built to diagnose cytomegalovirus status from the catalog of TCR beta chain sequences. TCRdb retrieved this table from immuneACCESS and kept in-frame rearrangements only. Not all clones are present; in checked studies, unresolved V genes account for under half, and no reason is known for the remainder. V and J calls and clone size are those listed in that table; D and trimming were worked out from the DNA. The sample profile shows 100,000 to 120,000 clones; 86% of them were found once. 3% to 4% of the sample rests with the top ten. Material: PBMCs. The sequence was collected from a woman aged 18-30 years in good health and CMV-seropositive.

In nucleotide form, the sequence is TGTGCCAGCAGTGAGCCCTTAGAAGGCTACACCTTC. The encoded protein is CASSEPLEGYTF. This receptor chain uses TRBV2 and TRBJ1-2; no D gene call is confident. The germline ends are 10 bases apart after V is trimmed by 3 bases and J by 8 bases. The CDR3, cysteine through phenylalanine, is 12 amino acids long. Only the CDR3 region is kept as DNA, spanning 36 bases read in frame from base 1. The germline V gene specifies SNHLY as CDR1 and FYNNEI as CDR2.